The following is a T cell receptor (beta chain) sequence with its context. Germline CDR1 and CDR2: MNHEY and SMNVEV (reference sequence). The CDR3 has 16 residues. V shed 6 bases and J shed 2 bases, with 19 bases lying between them. This sample is part of a study of blood T cell repertoires in COVID-19. Methods used by the authors: How many nucleated cells were present was estimated from reference gene primer amplification. Data came from immunoSEQ multiplex PCR; TCRdb stores just in-frame clones and leaves some out. From that table come the V and J calls and clone size; the DNA was used to work out D and trimming. The table has approximately 190,000 clones, about 88% seen once.

What was sequenced was PBMCs or T cells enriched from blood (not recorded which). The clonotype was recovered from a woman between 35 and 50 years old in a cohort exposed to, infected with or recovered from COVID-19 (not recorded which). The rearrangement links TRBV27 to TRBJ2-5, with D uncertain. CDR3 sequence reads: CASSRWITGSQETQYF. Here the CDR3 DNA reads TGTGCCAGCAGCCGATGGATTACCGGGTCACAAGAGACCCAGTACTTC.